This T cell receptor beta chain is from a study of blood T cell repertoires in COVID-19. Germline V gene sequence: CDR1 SGDLS, CDR2 YYNGEE. V shed 3 bases and J 1 base; nucleotides not matched to a gene: 14. The CDR3 length is 19 residues. The sample holds one count of this clone. The protocol was immunoSEQ multiplex PCR, while the TCRdb copy is restricted to in-frame clones and leaves out a portion. This table has more than 300,000 clones, approximately 90% appearing once. The receptor comes from a woman in her late teens or twenties who had recovered from COVID-19. Sequenced material: PBMCs or T cells enriched from blood (not recorded which). The rearrangement joins TRBV9 to TRBJ1-5; 9 nucleotides line up with TRBD1. The CDR3 coding sequence is TGTGCCAGCAGCGCTTCCTCGGGACAGGGAATGACGAGCAATCAGCCCCAGCATTTT. Its protein is CASSASSGQGMTSNQPQHF.